The 2 T cell receptor beta chains presented below share a single source sample, sequenced in a study of CD4 T cells in relation to SARS-CoV-2 and coronaviruses. CD4+ T cells from unexposed donors were obtained before the COVID-19 pandemic (2011-2018). CD4+ T cells were isolated from the cells after about nine days of culture. No antigen is known for these receptors. Profiled with immunoSEQ multiplex PCR; TCRdb holds only in-frame clones, not every one. The data show around 11,000 clones, about 81% seen once. The sequenced material came from CD4+ T cells from PBMCs, cultured in vitro. The receptors were gathered from a human donor in good health.

The chain employs TRBV25-1 and TRBJ1-2, with unresolved D. The V gene's germline CDR1 is MGHDK and CDR2 SYGVNS. The CDR3 consists of 14 residues. V lost 8 bases and J lost 4, with 17 bases in between. CDR3 amino acids: CASSKAELGYGYTF. The CDR3 DNA reads TGTGCCAGCTCTAAGGCGGAGCTGGGCTATGGCTACACCTTC.

The chain joins TRBV19 to TRBJ1-2; D gene ambiguous. The CDR3 extends over 13 amino acids. Germline CDR1 reads LNHDA; CDR2 reads SQIVND (reference sequence). The ends were cut back, 7 bases at V and 2 bases at J, with 11 bases in the middle. The CDR3 region is CASTFATNYGYTF. CDR3 in DNA: TGTGCCAGTACCTTTGCAACGAACTATGGCTACACCTTC.